This is a list of T cell receptor beta chains from one sample in a study of OX40 agonist ivuxolimab in advanced cancers. Repertoires were generated with immunoSEQ multiplex PCR, while TCRdb's copy carries only in-frame clones and drops some. The table includes 95,000 to 120,000 clones, around 93% detected once. This specimen consisted of CD4+ or CD8+ T cells sorted from blood, obtained in a trial of the OX40 agonist ivuxolimab. The origin of the receptors is an adult with an advanced solid tumor such as melanoma, head and neck, liver or kidney cancer. The CDR3 runs from the conserved cysteine through the conserved F or W. The D gene is left open where the match is weak. A clone size is listed for some rows: how often the clone was seen (once, few, many), or a class if it is expanded.

D	length	J	size	V	DNA	CDR3
TRBD1	14	TRBJ1-2	NA	TRBV9	TGTGCCAGCAGCGTAGGTCAGGGGGACTATGGCTACACCTTC	CASSVGQGDYGYTF
NA	15	TRBJ2-1	NA	TRBV14	TGTGCCAGCAGCCAAGATCGAGCGGGCGGGGATGAGCAGTTCTTC	CASSQDRAGGDEQFF
TRBD1	14	TRBJ2-7	many	TRBV2	TGTGCCAGCAGTGAAGACAGGGGCTCCTACGAGCAGTACTTC	CASSEDRGSYEQYF
NA	15	TRBJ1-1	NA	TRBV18	TGTGCCAGCTCATCGTGGGGGGGCGAGAACACTGAAGCTTTCTTT	CASSSWGGENTEAFF
NA	13	TRBJ2-7	NA	TRBV29-1	TGCAGCGTTGAATGGGGGCTCGCCTACGAGCAGTACTTC	CSVEWGLAYEQYF
TRBD1	14	TRBJ1-5	once	TRBV10-3	TGTGCCATCTCCCCGGGACAGGGCAATCAGCCCCAGCATTTT	CAISPGQGNQPQHF
NA	16	TRBJ2-1	NA	TRBV5-1	TGCGCCAGCAGCTTGGGAGTCGGGAGCTCCTACAATGAGCAGTTCTTC	CASSLGVGSSYNEQFF
TRBD2	17	TRBJ2-5	NA	TRBV9	TGTGCCAGCAGCGTAGGGGTTAGCGGGAGTACTCAAGAGACCCAGTACTTC	CASSVGVSGSTQETQYF
NA	15	TRBJ1-1	NA	TRBV7-9	TGTGCCAGCAGCCCTGACAGAACTCTGAACACTGAAGCTTTCTTT	CASSPDRTLNTEAFF
TRBD2	14	TRBJ2-1	few	TRBV9	TGTGCCAGCAGCTTGGGACTAGCGGGAGATGAGCAGTTCTTC	CASSLGLAGDEQFF
NA	16	TRBJ1-6	NA	TRBV5-1	TGCGCCAGCAGCAGTGGGATCCCCAACTATAATTCACCCCTCCACTTT	CASSSGIPNYNSPLHF
TRBD2	17	TRBJ2-1	NA	TRBV11-3	TGTGCCAGCAGCTTAGGCCTCAGCGGGAGGCAGGGCAATGAGCAGTTCTTC	CASSLGLSGRQGNEQFF
TRBD1	15	TRBJ1-4	NA	TRBV15	TGTGCCACCAGCAGCTTCAGACAGGGCCGCGAAAAACTGTTTTTT	CATSSFRQGREKLFF
NA	14	TRBJ1-2	NA	TRBV7-2	TGTGCCAGCAGCTTATTGTCGACAGGAGATGGCTACACCTTC	CASSLLSTGDGYTF
NA	16	TRBJ2-2	NA	TRBV27	TGTGCCAGCAGGCTAAACGGGGCGCTTCACACCGGGGAGCTGTTTTTT	CASRLNGALHTGELFF
NA	15	TRBJ1-2	NA	TRBV6-1	TGTGCCAGCAGTTTATTTCGGGTTCCCCACGATGGCTACACCTTC	CASSLFRVPHDGYTF
NA	16	TRBJ2-7	NA	TRBV18	TGTGCCAGCTCACCACCAAACCGGGGCAGCTCCTACGAGCAGTACTTC	CASSPPNRGSSYEQYF
NA	14	TRBJ1-5	NA	TRBV5-4	TGTGCCAGCAGCTTGGGACCTGAATTCGAGCCCCAGCATTTT	CASSLGPEFEPQHF
TRBD1	13	TRBJ2-5	NA	TRBV7-7	TGTGCTAGCAGCCTTGACAGGGCAGAGACCCAGTACTTC	CASSLDRAETQYF
NA	16	TRBJ1-2	NA	TRBV28	TGTGCCAGCACTCTACCGGCCCATGGGCCGAGCTATGGCTACACCTTC	CASTLPAHGPSYGYTF
NA	16	TRBJ1-6	once	TRBV5-4	TGTGCCAGCAGCTTGGACGGGCAAGATTATAATTCACCCCTCCACTTT	CASSLDGQDYNSPLHF
NA	16	TRBJ2-2	NA	TRBV16	TGTGCCAGCAGCCAATCGATAAGGGCTAGCGCCGGGGAGCTGTTTTTT	CASSQSIRASAGELFF
NA	16	TRBJ1-6	NA	TRBV4-2	TGTGCCAGCAGCCAAGATCCCCCAGGGTATAATTCACCCCTCCACTTT	CASSQDPPGYNSPLHF
TRBD2	16	TRBJ2-3	NA	TRBV5-1	TGCGCCAGCAGCTTGGTCCGGCGGGGGTGGGCAGATACGCAGTATTTT	CASSLVRRGWADTQYF
NA	17	TRBJ2-2	NA	TRBV7-3	TGTGCCAGCAGCTTAAGAGGCGGGTTCGCGAACACCGGGGAGCTGTTTTTT	CASSLRGGFANTGELFF
NA	17	TRBJ2-5	NA	TRBV5-8	TGTGCCAGCAGCTTTCTTCTAACGGCATGGGGCCAAGAGACCCAGTACTTC	CASSFLLTAWGQETQYF